Ten or more counts support the clone carrying this TCR beta chain. TCRdb re-derived calls from the 5' RACE reads in MiXCR, one entry per CDR3 protein. The table has 300,000 to 350,000 distinct CDR3 sequences, 11% seen once. This sample was taken from a study of CD8 T cells in ankylosing spondylitis. The sequenced sample consisted of blood, either unsorted or a sorted T cell fraction (not recorded which). This TCR derives from a female donor with ankylosing spondylitis or in good health (not recorded which).

The CDR3 region is CAASDRDTGELFF. CDR3 coding DNA: TGTGCCGCCTCGGACAGGGACACCGGGGAGCTGTTTTTT. The V call is TRBV28, the J call TRBJ2-2; 8 bases align to TRBD1. CDR1 and CDR2 from the germline V gene are MDHEN and SYDVKM. The CDR3 contains 13 residues. V lost 11 bases to trimming and J lost 3 bases; unmatched junction nucleotides: 5.